This TCR beta chain originates from a study of blood T cell repertoires in COVID-19. Study-level information: Collection of acute and convalescent COVID-19 samples took place in the United States, Italy and Spain. In each case, the material was cDNA or gDNA derived from T cells, B-cell-depleted T cells, or PBMCs.

Losses at the gene ends were 6 bases for V and 2 bases for J; bases not matched to a gene: 5. Germline V gene data show CDR1 as LNHDA and CDR2 as SQIVND (reference sequence). The CDR3 extends over 14 amino acids. Cohort allocation depended upon clinical history that participants reported. Measured with immunoSEQ multiplex PCR; TCRdb has only the in-frame clones, and not every one. The repertoire has some 340,000 clones, 85% to 95% of them found once; the top ten carry about 4%. The sequence was obtained from a woman between 25 and 40 years old who had been exposed to COVID-19. V gene TRBV19 combines with J gene TRBJ2-7; 9 bases line up with TRBD1. Sequencing input: PBMCs or T cells enriched from blood (not recorded which). CDR3 sequence reads: CASSPGTGTYEQYF. Here the CDR3 DNA reads TGTGCCAGTAGCCCTGGGACAGGGACCTACGAGCAGTACTTC.